A single sample is the source of the 27 T cell receptor beta chains below, sequenced in a study of cytomegalovirus exposure and HLA in healthy donors. TCRdb's copy holds only in-frame clones and misses some; the assay was immunoSEQ multiplex PCR. The sample has approximately 82,000 clones, 85% to 95% seen once; the top ten hold 0.65% to 0.7%. The sample consisted of PBMCs. The receptors shown here come from a young man in good health and CMV-seronegative.

CDR3 sequence (DNA): TGCGCCAGCAGCGACTGGACTACCGAAGAGACCCAGTACTTC. Translation gives CASSDWTTEETQYF. This rearrangement joins TRBV4-1 to TRBJ2-5; D is perhaps TRBD2 (6 bases). Germline V gene sequence: CDR1 MGHRA, CDR2 YSYEKL. The CDR3 runs to 14 residues. Trimming pared 5 bases from V and 3 bases from J, leaving 13 bases between.

This sequence joins TRBV7-6 and TRBJ2-7; 12 bases match TRBD2. V shed 4 bases and J 4 bases; nucleotides not matched to a gene: 2. This CDR3 is built from 14 residues. Per germline, CDR1 SGHVS and CDR2 FNYEAQ. CDR3 DNA: TGTGCCAGCAGCTCCGGGACTAGCGGGTACGAGCAGTACTTC. Amino acid sequence: CASSSGTSGYEQYF.

The J gene is TRBJ2-2, the V gene TRBV11-3; D remains ambiguous. The length of the CDR3 is 13 residues. In germline, CDR1 is SGHNT, CDR2 YENEEA. Trimming took 3 bases from V and 6 from J, leaving 8 bases between them. The CDR3 nucleotides read TGTGCCAGCAGCTTTTCAATCCCCGGGGAGCTGTTTTTT. Translation: CASSFSIPGELFF.

This clone was found once. The chain has TRBV11-1 and TRBJ2-5; D possibly corresponds to TRBD1 (6 bases). The CDR3 covers 13 residues. Germline V gene lookup returns CDR1 SGHAT and CDR2 FQDESV (reference sequence). Deletions cut 1 base from V and 4 bases from J, with 7 bases between. The CDR3 loop is CASSLGGPETQYF. CDR3 sequence (DNA): TGTGCCAGCAGCTTAGGGGGGCCAGAGACCCAGTACTTC.

This clone was picked up one time. The chain combines TRBV7-9 with TRBJ2-1; 12 bases fit TRBD2. V was clipped by 5 bases and J by 4 bases; unmatched bases: 6. The CDR3 consists of 16 residues. Germline CDR1 is SEHNR and CDR2 is FQNEAQ (reference sequence). CDR3 nucleotides: TGTGCCAGCAGCCCGCTCGGACTAGCGGGGTACAATGAGCAGTTCTTC. Its protein product is CASSPLGLAGYNEQFF.

CDR3 nucleotides: TGCGCCAGCAGCTTCGAAGGAGAAAACATTCAGTACTTC. Amino acids: CASSFEGENIQYF. V is TRBV5-1 and J is TRBJ2-4; D gene uncertain. V dropped 2 bases and J dropped 5 bases, with 8 bases sitting between them. Germline loops: CDR1 SGHRS, CDR2 YFSETQ. This CDR3 spans 13 amino acids.

The chain couples TRBV27 to TRBJ1-2; TRBD1 aligns across 8 bases. V shed 6 bases, J shed 4 bases, and the junction held 10 bases outside the gene matches. This CDR3 comprises 15 residues. Germline-derived CDR1 and CDR2 are MNHEY and SMNVEV (reference sequence). CDR3 amino acids: CASSYRTGSTYGYTF. In DNA form, the CDR3 reads TGTGCCAGCAGCTATCGGACAGGGTCGACCTATGGCTACACCTTC.

This clone was recorded a few times. The rearrangement links TRBV4-1 to TRBJ1-5; 9 bases match TRBD1. The J segment lost 9 bases and the V segment lost 2 bases, leaving 8 bases of the junction unmatched. CDR3 length: 15 amino acids. Germline loops: CDR1 MGHRA, CDR2 YSYEKL. Here the CDR3 reads CASSQSWTGDGPQHF. The CDR3 region has the DNA TGCGCCAGCAGCCAATCTTGGACAGGGGATGGGCCCCAGCATTTT.

The CDR3 spells CSASYRNEQFF. DNA of the CDR3: TGCAGTGCAAGCTACCGCAATGAGCAGTTCTTC. V usage is TRBV20-1 and J usage is TRBJ2-1; D unresolved. This CDR3 has 11 amino acids. Trimming took 6 bases from V and 6 from J, leaving 9 bases between them. CDR1 and CDR2 (germline): DFQATT, SNEGSKA (reference sequence).

This chain connects TRBV18 to TRBJ1-1; a weak D match, TRBD1 (5 bases). Germline values: CDR1 KGHSH, CDR2 LQKENI. The V gene lost 3 bases and the J gene lost 3 bases, with 11 bases spanning the gap. The CDR3 totals 14 residues. CDR3 region: CASSPSTGYTEAFF. The CDR3 DNA follows: TGTGCCAGCTCACCCAGCACAGGATACACTGAAGCTTTCTTT.

This sequence joins TRBV4-1 and TRBJ1-3; D uncertain. Germline CDR1 and CDR2: MGHRA and YSYEKL. This CDR3 is built from 16 residues. Trimming shortened V by 2 bases and J by 4 bases, and 15 bases separated the two germline ends. As DNA, the CDR3 is TGCGCCAGCAGCCAAATGGAGGGTGTTAGAGGAAACACCATATATTTT. The encoded protein is CASSQMEGVRGNTIYF.

This clone occurred once. This chain links TRBV5-4 with TRBJ1-1, with a weak D call TRBD1 (5 bases). CDR1 is SGHNT and CDR2 is YYREEE in the germline V gene (reference sequence). This CDR3 spans 14 amino acids. V dropped 1 base and J dropped 1 base, with 8 bases sitting between them. The CDR3 DNA reads as TGTGCCAGCAGCTTGCCAGGGAAGAACACTGAAGCTTTCTTT. Translated, it gives CASSLPGKNTEAFF.

For the CDR3, the DNA is TGCGCCAGCAGCCTACTAGCGGGAGACTACGAGCAGTACTTC. Translating gives CASSLLAGDYEQYF. The V gene is TRBV5-1, the J gene TRBJ2-7, with 11 bases identical to TRBD2. V lost 4 bases, J lost 3 bases, and 3 bases stayed unmatched. The CDR3 consists of 14 residues. Germline CDR1 reads SGHRS; CDR2 reads YFSETQ. The full variable domain, its missing parts supplied by reference TRBV5-1 and TRBJ2-7, is KAGVTQTPRYLIKTRGQQVTLSCSPISGHRSVSWYQQTPGQGLQFLFEYFSETQRNKGNFPGRFSGRQFSNSRSEMNVSTLELGDSALYLCASSLLAGDYEQYFGPGTRLTVT.

The V gene is TRBV5-1, the J gene TRBJ1-2; 10 bases agree with TRBD1. The germline gives CDR1 SGHRS, CDR2 YFSETQ. Trimming removed 2 bases from V and 6 bases from J; junction bases left unmatched: 7. CDR3 length equals 15 residues. This chain's CDR3 is CASSLAPDRGDGYTF. DNA for the CDR3: TGCGCCAGCAGCTTAGCCCCGGACAGGGGGGATGGCTACACCTTC.

The rearrangement uses TRBV6-5 and TRBJ1-1, with D unclear. V was cut by 3 bases and J by 2 bases, with 13 bases left in between. The CDR3 spans 15 residues. Germline-derived CDR1 and CDR2 are MNHEY and SVGAGI. As DNA, the CDR3 is TGTGCCAGCAGTTATGCAGCGGGAGGTAACACTGAAGCTTTCTTT. Translated, it gives CASSYAAGGNTEAFF.

J is TRBJ2-1 and V is TRBV27; TRBD1 agrees at 9 bases. Germline CDR1 is MNHEY and CDR2 is SMNVEV (reference sequence). The CDR3 sequence is 17 residues long. V was clipped by 3 bases and J by 9 bases; unmatched bases: 15. The CDR3 region has the DNA TGTGCCAGCAGTTTTTGGGCGGGACAGGGAGTTTACGGTGAGCAGTTCTTC. Translated, it gives CASSFWAGQGVYGEQFF.

The J gene is TRBJ1-1, the V gene TRBV5-1; 7 bases agree with TRBD1. The trim removed 4 bases at V and 5 bases at J, leaving 8 bases unmatched. Per germline, CDR1 SGHRS and CDR2 YFSETQ. The CDR3 consists of 14 residues. The CDR3 coding sequence is TGCGCCAGCAGCGCAACAGGGGTTGGGACTGAAGCTTTCTTT. Translated: CASSATGVGTEAFF. Full variable domain (rest looked up from reference TRBV5-1 and TRBJ1-1): KAGVTQTPRYLIKTRGQQVTLSCSPISGHRSVSWYQQTPGQGLQFLFEYFSETQRNKGNFPGRFSGRQFSNSRSEMNVSTLELGDSALYLCASSATGVGTEAFFGQGTRLTVV.

The chain employs TRBV29-1 and TRBJ1-5; perhaps TRBD1 as D (5 bases). Trimming stripped 7 bases from V and 12 bases from J, with 25 bases between. CDR1 is SQVTM and CDR2 is ANQGSEA in the germline V gene. The CDR3 extends over 14 amino acids. The CDR3 region is CSGTGTDRCGVQHF. CDR3 DNA sequence: TGCAGCGGGACTGGGACCGACCGGTGCGGGGTCCAGCATTTT.

The rearrangement joins TRBV4-1 to TRBJ2-2; D is unclear. The CDR3 totals 15 residues. Germline loops: CDR1 MGHRA, CDR2 YSYEKL. Trimming stripped 3 bases from V and 4 bases from J, with 12 bases between. This chain's CDR3 is CASSQKPESTGELFF. Written as DNA, the CDR3 is TGCGCCAGCAGCCAGAAACCGGAGTCCACCGGGGAGCTGTTTTTT.

This chain connects TRBV5-6 to TRBJ1-2; possibly TRBD1 for D (6 bases). Per the germline V gene, CDR1 is SGHDT and CDR2 is YYEEEE. This CDR3 has 14 residues. V gave up 1 base and J gave up 5 bases, with 12 bases separating them. CDR3 nucleotides: TGTGCCAGCAGCTTGTTTGGGGGCGCGTATGGCTACACCTTC. It specifies CASSLFGGAYGYTF.

For the CDR3, the DNA is TGTGCCAGCAGTTACTCTTCACAGGGCAATGGCTACACCTTC. It yields the protein CASSYSSQGNGYTF. The gene calls are TRBV6-6 and TRBJ1-2; D is perhaps TRBD1 (6 bases). From germline, CDR1 is MNHNY and CDR2 SVGAGI (reference sequence). The V gene lost 0 bases and the J gene lost 6 bases, with 11 bases spanning the gap. The CDR3 sequence is 14 residues long.

CDR3 sequence reads: CASTWGQRTDTQYF. The CDR3 DNA reads as TGCGCCAGCACGTGGGGGCAACGCACAGATACGCAGTATTTT. The chain combines TRBV5-1 with TRBJ2-3, with a weak D call TRBD1 (6 bases). V was trimmed by 6 bases and J by 1 base, leaving 12 bases between them. This CDR3 spans 14 amino acids. CDR1 SGHRS and CDR2 YFSETQ come from the germline V gene.

This rearrangement joins TRBV7-9 to TRBJ2-5, with D unresolved. V was pared by 1 base and J by 5 bases, with 5 bases between. The CDR3 totals 12 residues. Looked up from germline, CDR1 is SEHNR and CDR2 is FQNEAQ (reference sequence). In DNA, the CDR3 is TGTGCCAGCAGCTTAGTCGGTGAGACCCAGTACTTC. Its protein product is CASSLVGETQYF.

The V and J genes are TRBV4-3 and TRBJ1-1; D perhaps matches TRBD1 (5 bases). Germline V gene data show CDR1 as LGHNA and CDR2 as YSLEER. V dropped 1 base and J dropped 3 bases, with 12 bases sitting between them. This CDR3 has 15 amino acids. CDR3 amino acids: CASSQVGVRDTEAFF. The CDR3 region has the DNA TGCGCCAGCAGCCAAGTAGGGGTAAGAGACACTGAAGCTTTCTTT.

This rearrangement joins TRBV6-1 to TRBJ1-1; 10 positions match TRBD1. The CDR3 extends over 17 amino acids. J was trimmed by 5 bases and V by 3 bases; bases with no gene match: 12. CDR1 and CDR2 (germline): MNHNS, SASEGT. As DNA, the CDR3 is TGTGCCAGCAGTGAGAGCCGGGACAGGGGACCCCGAACTGAAGCTTTCTTT. Translated: CASSESRDRGPRTEAFF.

The chain uses TRBV5-1 and TRBJ1-2; 7 bases line up with TRBD1. CDR3 length equals 15 residues. Germline CDR1 reads SGHRS; CDR2 reads YFSETQ. Germline trimming cut 4 bases from V and 8 bases from J; bases unmatched to any gene: 14. CDR3 protein: CASSTLLTGSGGYTF. The CDR3 nucleotides are TGCGCCAGCAGCACACTCCTGACAGGGTCTGGAGGCTACACCTTC.

The rearrangement uses TRBV10-3 and TRBJ2-7; D ambiguous. The CDR3 has 15 residues. CDR1 ENHRY and CDR2 SYGVKD come from the germline V gene. V lost 4 bases and J 2 bases, leaving 15 bases between the germline ends. CDR3 amino acids: CAISANTVLTYEQYF. In DNA, the CDR3 is TGTGCCATCAGTGCTAATACAGTACTCACCTACGAGCAGTACTTC.